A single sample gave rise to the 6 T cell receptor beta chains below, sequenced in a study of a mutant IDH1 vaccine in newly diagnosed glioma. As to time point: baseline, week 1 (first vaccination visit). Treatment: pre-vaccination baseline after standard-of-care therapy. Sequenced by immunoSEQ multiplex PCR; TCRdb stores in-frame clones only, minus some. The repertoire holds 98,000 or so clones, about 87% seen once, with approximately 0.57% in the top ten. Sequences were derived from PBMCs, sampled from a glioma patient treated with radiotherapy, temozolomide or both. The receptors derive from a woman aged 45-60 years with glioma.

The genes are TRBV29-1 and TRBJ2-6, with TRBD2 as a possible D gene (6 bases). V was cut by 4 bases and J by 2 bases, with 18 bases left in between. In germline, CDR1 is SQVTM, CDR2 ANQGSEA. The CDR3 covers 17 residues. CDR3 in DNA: TGCAGCGTTGCGGGGGATTTCAGGTTGACTGGGGCCAACGTCCTGACTTTC. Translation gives CSVAGDFRLTGANVLTF.

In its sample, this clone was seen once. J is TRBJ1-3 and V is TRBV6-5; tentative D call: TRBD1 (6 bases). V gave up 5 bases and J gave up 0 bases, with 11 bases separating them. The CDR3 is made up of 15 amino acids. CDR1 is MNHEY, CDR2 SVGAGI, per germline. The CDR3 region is CASSRTAFSGNTIYF. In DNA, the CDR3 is TGTGCCAGCAGTAGGACAGCCTTCTCTGGAAACACCATATATTTT.

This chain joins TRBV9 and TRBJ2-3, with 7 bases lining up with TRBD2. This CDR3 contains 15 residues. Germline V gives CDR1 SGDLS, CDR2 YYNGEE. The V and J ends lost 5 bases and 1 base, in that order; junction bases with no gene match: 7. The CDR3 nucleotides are TGTGCCAGCAGTGACGGGACTATTCGCACAGATACGCAGTATTTT. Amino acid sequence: CASSDGTIRTDTQYF.

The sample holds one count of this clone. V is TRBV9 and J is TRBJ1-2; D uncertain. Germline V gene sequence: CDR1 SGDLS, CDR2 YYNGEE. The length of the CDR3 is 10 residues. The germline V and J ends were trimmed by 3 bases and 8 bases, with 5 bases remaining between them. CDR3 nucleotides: TGTGCCAGCAGCGGCAGGGGCTACACCTTC. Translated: CASSGRGYTF.

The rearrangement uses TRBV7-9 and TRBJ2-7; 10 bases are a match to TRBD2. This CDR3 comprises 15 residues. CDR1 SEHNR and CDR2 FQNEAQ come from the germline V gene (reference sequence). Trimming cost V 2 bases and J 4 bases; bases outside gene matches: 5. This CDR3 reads CASSLLAGERYEQYF. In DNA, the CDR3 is TGTGCCAGCAGCTTACTAGCGGGAGAACGTTACGAGCAGTACTTC.

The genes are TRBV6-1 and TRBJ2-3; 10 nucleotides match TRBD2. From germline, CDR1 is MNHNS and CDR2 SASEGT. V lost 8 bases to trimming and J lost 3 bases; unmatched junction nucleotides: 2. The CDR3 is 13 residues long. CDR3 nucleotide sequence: TGTGCCAGCCTAGCGGGAGAAACAGATACGCAGTATTTT. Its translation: CASLAGETDTQYF.